This T cell receptor (beta chain) emerged from a study of T cell clonotyping in hematopoietic cell transplantation. Assay: immunoSEQ multiplex PCR; the TCRdb copy retains only in-frame clones and omits some. The sample has around 11,000 clones; 89% are singletons. Study outcomes and limitations: CD4 and CD8 repertoire contributions could not be separated without sorting.

About this clone itself: The target antigen is unknown.

Per the germline V gene, CDR1 is SGHAT and CDR2 is FQNNGV. The CDR3 runs to 11 residues. V lost 5 bases to trimming and J lost 4 bases, with 6 bases between them. This clonotype originated in an older female patient who had an allogeneic stem cell transplant from an unrelated donor, so the T cells may come from the graft donor. Some clones in this sample may be carry-over from other donors' samples. The rearrangement links TRBV11-2 to TRBJ2-7, with D unresolved. Sequencing was performed on PBMCs, taken 100 days after allogeneic stem cell transplant. This CDR3 reads CASSPLYEQYF. The DNA of the CDR3 is TGTGCCAGCAGCCCCCTTTACGAGCAGTACTTC. Using reference TRBV11-2 and TRBJ2-7 for the parts outside the CDR3, the full variable domain is EAGVAQSPRYKIIEKRQSVAFWCNPISGHATLYWYQQILGQGPKLLIQFQNNGVVDDSQLPKDRFSAERLKGVDSTLKIQPAKLEDSAVYLCASSPLYEQYFGPGTRLTVT.